These 27 T cell receptor beta chains originate from one sample sequenced in a study of CD8+CD57+ T cells in acquired aplastic anemia. Genomic DNA templated the TCR beta VDJ and CDR3 profiling. From the reads, TCRdb called clonotypes with MiXCR, one entry per CDR3 protein. The table lists some 410,000 distinct CDR3 sequences, 60% to 80% of them singletons. The sample was sorted CD4+, CD8+, or CD8+CD57+ T cells (not recorded which) from PBMCs. The receptors come from a human donor in good health, serving as a control.

This clonotype was counted at least ten times. The gene calls are TRBV19 and TRBJ1-5; the D is unclear. Germline V lookup: CDR1 LNHDA, CDR2 SQIVND (reference sequence). CDR3 length: 12 residues. V lost 5 bases, J lost 3 bases, and 5 bases lay in between. DNA of the CDR3: TGTGCCAGTAGTGAACCCAATCAGCCCCAGCATTTT. It specifies CASSEPNQPQHF.

This clonotype was found many times. This chain uses TRBV5-1 with TRBJ2-3; possible D gene TRBD1, 6 bases. The CDR3 sequence is 15 residues long. Germline V gene sequence: CDR1 SGHRS, CDR2 YFSETQ. Trimming removed 6 bases at V and 2 bases at J, with 16 bases between. Written as DNA, the CDR3 is TGCGCCAGCACGACATCCGGACAGAACACAGATACGCAGTATTTT. It is translated as CASTTSGQNTDTQYF.

This clonotype was seen only a few times. V gene TRBV27 combines with J gene TRBJ1-1; 11 nucleotides match TRBD1. The germline CDR1 and CDR2 sequences are MNHEY and SMNVEV (reference sequence). Germline trimming cut 5 bases from V and 0 bases from J; bases unmatched to any gene: 5. The CDR3 extends over 16 amino acids. CDR3 sequence: CASSTDRGLLNTEAFF. The DNA of the CDR3 is TGTGCCAGCAGTACGGACAGGGGGCTGTTGAACACTGAAGCTTTCTTT.

A note on this clonotype: The CDR3 carries no conserved terminal phenylalanine or tryptophan, so it likely arises from a read error. The limits of the CDR3 on the DNA are not certain, so only TCRdb's listed CDR3 is given. The V call is TRBV2, the J call TRBJ1-6; the table gives TRBD1 as D, unverified against the DNA. Germline-derived CDR1 and CDR2 are SNHLY and FYNNEI. Counting both end residues, the CDR3 totals 14 amino acids. This chain's CDR3 is CASSGSGRNSPLQS.

V and J are TRBV7-2 and TRBJ2-1; TRBD1 matches 7 bases. CDR3 size: 15 residues. CDR1 and CDR2 (germline): SGHTA, FQGNSA. V lost 1 base and J lost 16; bases outside the gene matches: 16. The CDR3 coding sequence is TGTGCCAGCAGCTTAGTAGGCACAGGGGAGTATGGCTACTTCTTC. Its protein product is CASSLVGTGEYGYFF.

There are many counts of this clonotype. The gene calls are TRBV12-3 or TRBV12-4 and TRBJ2-1, with a possible D match to TRBD1 (6 bases). CDR3 length: 14 amino acids. V gave up 4 bases and J gave up 7 bases, with 14 bases separating them. The DNA of the CDR3 is TGTGCCAGCAGTTCACGCGCAGGGGTTAATGAGCAGTTCTTC. Translating gives CASSSRAGVNEQFF.

On this clonotype: The CDR3 does not close with the conserved phenylalanine or tryptophan, likely indicating a read error. It is unclear where the CDR3 begins or ends on the DNA, so no DNA is shown, and the CDR3 is as TCRdb lists it. The chain joins TRBV7-2 to TRBJ1-2; whether TRBD1, the table's D call, matches the DNA was not checked. The CDR3 length is 13 residues, termini included. Germline V CDR1 and CDR2: SGHTA, FQGNSA. CDR3 sequence reads: CASSRGTGNGNTI.

For this clonotype: The final CDR3 position lacks the conserved phenylalanine or tryptophan, pointing to a likely read error. It is unclear where the CDR3 begins or ends on the DNA, so no DNA is shown, and the CDR3 is as TCRdb lists it. The rearrangement links TRBV5-1 to TRBJ1-1. Termini included, the CDR3 measures 8 amino acids. In germline, CDR1 is SGHRS, CDR2 YFSETQ. The chain's CDR3 is CASSLVSG.

The V gene is TRBV20-1, the J gene TRBJ2-3, with 14 positions matching TRBD2. V dropped 1 base and J dropped 3; count of bases not matched to a gene: 3. The length of the CDR3 is 16 residues. Germline loops: CDR1 DFQATT, CDR2 SNEGSKA (reference sequence). The CDR3 spells CSARGGLAGGTDTQYF. In nucleotides, the CDR3 is TGCAGTGCTAGAGGCGGACTAGCGGGAGGTACAGATACGCAGTATTTT.

For this clonotype: This CDR3 is missing its conserved last phenylalanine or tryptophan, likely due to a read error. The CDR3 is CASSNTYEQYS. DNA of the CDR3: TGTGCCAGTAGTAACACCTACGAGCAGTACTCC. This chain connects TRBV19 to TRBJ2-7; D gene ambiguous. The V end lost 4 bases, the J end lost 2 bases, and 3 bases lay between the germline ends. This CDR3 region has 11 residues. Per germline, CDR1 LNHDA and CDR2 SQIVND (reference sequence).

This chain connects TRBV20-1 to TRBJ2-1, with 8 bases that match TRBD1. The CDR3 spans 13 residues. Germline CDR1 reads DFQATT; CDR2 reads SNEGSKA (reference sequence). V lost 6 bases and J lost 11; bases outside the gene matches: 12. The CDR3 DNA is TGCAGTGCCCACCACGCAAGACAGGGGCAGCAGTTCTTC. It yields the protein CSAHHARQGQQFF.

The rearrangement links TRBV20-1 to TRBJ1-2; the D gene is possibly TRBD1 (5 bases). The germline gives CDR1 DFQATT, CDR2 SNEGSKA (reference sequence). V lost 5 bases and J 8 bases, leaving 18 bases between the germline ends. CDR3 length: 13 amino acids. CDR3 in amino acids: CSAQGGAGGGYTF. The DNA of the CDR3 is TGCAGTGCTCAAGGCGGCGCGGGGGGGGGCTACACCTTC.

As to this clonotype: A junction end diverges from the germline sequence, so it may reflect a read error. The V gene is TRBV9, the J gene TRBJ1-2; tentative D call: TRBD1 (5 bases). Germline V gene lookup returns CDR1 SGDLS and CDR2 YYNGEE. The CDR3 spans 14 residues. The CDR3 sequence is CASSAGPLGGYTSF. The DNA of the CDR3 is TGTGCCAGCAGCGCGGGGCCATTGGGTGGCTACACCTCCTTC.

V and J are TRBV9 and TRBJ1-5; D remains unclear. The CDR3 spans 15 residues. Trimming removed 4 bases at V and 8 bases at J, with 19 bases between. Germline assignment: CDR1 SGDLS and CDR2 YYNGEE. Here the CDR3 DNA reads TGTGCCAGCAGCTTGGCCCCACGGGAGTGTGAGCCCCAGCATTTT. Translating it yields CASSLAPRECEPQHF.

J is TRBJ1-1 and V is TRBV5-5, with D maybe TRBD1 (5 bases). Trimming removed 5 bases at V and 1 base at J, with 21 bases between. Germline V lookup: CDR1 SGHKS, CDR2 YYEKEE (reference sequence). This CDR3 contains 17 residues. CDR3 nucleotide sequence: TGTGCCAGCAGGTCGGGGCGGATCAGTGGGAGGAACACTGAAGCTTTCTTT. It translates to CASRSGRISGRNTEAFF.

The chain couples TRBV6-6 to TRBJ1-1; D might be TRBD1 (5 bases). This CDR3 contains 15 residues. V lost 6 bases, J lost 0 bases, and 14 bases lay in between. Germline loops: CDR1 MNHNY, CDR2 SVGAGI (reference sequence). The CDR3 DNA reads TGTGCCAGCAGGGGTGGTGGGGGGTTGAACACTGAAGCTTTCTTT. Protein product: CASRGGGGLNTEAFF.

The rearrangement joins TRBV7-2 to TRBJ2-1, with 8 bases matching TRBD1. The J call could be wrong; TRBJ2-7 is a better fit for the DNA end. The length of the CDR3 is 14 residues. The germline gives CDR1 SGHTA, CDR2 FQGNSA. The CDR3, as DNA: TGTGCCAGCAGCTCCGGACAGGGCGTGTTCAAGCAGTACTTC. Translated: CASSSGQGVFKQYF.

The chain links TRBV12-3 or TRBV12-4 to TRBJ1-5, with 8 bases that match TRBD1. This CDR3 has 17 amino acids. The junction had 14 bases not matched to a gene; V was cut back by 5 bases and J by 5 bases. In DNA, the CDR3 is TGTGCCAGCAGTGAAGCGGCAGGACAGGGCGGGGATCAGCCCCAGCATTTT. Amino acids: CASSEAAGQGGDQPQHF.

Concerning this clonotype: The CDR3 does not end in the conserved phenylalanine or tryptophan, so this is likely a read error. Because the CDR3's place on the DNA is in doubt, the DNA is left out and the CDR3 is given as listed by TCRdb. This chain's CDR3 is CASKETSG. The J gene is TRBJ1-6, the V gene TRBV7-2. Germline V gene data show CDR1 as SGHTA and CDR2 as FQGNSA. The CDR3 is 8 amino acids in total, end residues counted.

This clonotype was found once. The junction shows a germline mismatch at one end, possibly a read error. The rearrangement links TRBV6-1 to TRBJ2-3; 9 positions match TRBD2. There are 17 residues in the CDR3. Germline V gives CDR1 MNHNS, CDR2 SASEGT. The CDR3, as DNA: TGTGCCATCAGTATAGGATGGGCGGGGGGGCTCGGAGATACGCAGTATTTT. This encodes CAISIGWAGGLGDTQYF.

This clonotype occurred once. This sequence joins TRBV6-4 and TRBJ2-2, with a possible D match to TRBD1 (6 bases). The CDR3 runs to 16 residues. V lost 3 bases, J lost 3 bases, and 14 bases lay in between. Per the germline V gene, CDR1 is MRHNA and CDR2 is SNTAGT. CDR3 region: CASSELGGGDTGELFF. The CDR3 DNA reads TGTGCCAGCAGTGAATTAGGTGGGGGCGACACCGGGGAGCTGTTTTTT.

Concerning this clonotype: Lacking the conserved final phenylalanine or tryptophan, this CDR3 likely reflects a read error. This chain links TRBV5-6 with TRBJ2-1, with D possibly called TRBD1 or TRBD2 (6 bases each). CDR3 length equals 18 residues. Germline CDR1 reads SGHDT; CDR2 reads YYEEEE. V was shortened by 0 bases and J by 0 bases, with 16 bases between the two germline ends. As DNA, the CDR3 is TGTGCCAGCAGCTTGGGGGGGGCTAGCCGGAGCTCCTACAATGAGCAGTTCTCC. This codes for CASSLGGASRSSYNEQFS.

The J gene is TRBJ2-2, the V gene TRBV14, with D unclear. This CDR3 region has 16 residues. From germline, CDR1 is SGHDN and CDR2 FVKESK. V was trimmed by 5 bases and J by 12 bases, leaving 25 bases between them. The CDR3 is CASSCVAGYNSPQLFF. For the CDR3, the DNA is TGTGCCAGCAGCTGCGTGGCAGGATATAATTCACCCCAGCTGTTTTTT. The whole variable domain, remainder taken from reference TRBV14 and TRBJ2-2, is EAGVTQFPSHSVIEKGQTVTLRCDPISGHDNLYWYRRVMGKEIKFLLHFVKESKQDESGMPNNRFLAERTGGTYSTLKVQPAELEDSGVYFCASSCVAGYNSPQLFFGEGSRLTVL.

Remarks on this clonotype: The junction and the germline gene differ at one end; a read error may be behind it. CDR3 sequence (DNA): TGTGCCAGCAGCCGTATTACAGAGAATTCCCCCCCCCACTTT. Protein: CASSRITENSPPHF. J is TRBJ1-6 and V is TRBV7-8, with D hard to call. This CDR3 is built from 14 residues. Germline loops: CDR1 SGHVS, CDR2 FQNEAQ.

Details on this clonotype: The conserved final phenylalanine or tryptophan is absent from the CDR3, which likely points to a read error. It is unclear where the CDR3 begins or ends on the DNA, so no DNA is shown, and the CDR3 is as TCRdb lists it. The rearrangement uses TRBV2 and TRBJ1-2; TRBD1, the table's D call, was not compared with the DNA. Per the germline V gene, CDR1 is SNHLY and CDR2 is FYNNEI. The CDR3 length equals 11 residues, ends included. The chain's CDR3 is CASTPRYGYAY.

V usage is TRBV11-1 and J usage is TRBJ1-6; D is possibly TRBD1 (6 bases). The V gene lost 5 bases and the J gene lost 8 bases, with 16 bases spanning the gap. The V gene's germline CDR1 is SGHAT and CDR2 FQDESV (reference sequence). The CDR3 runs 15 residues. CDR3 region: CASSDRTVGDSPLHF. Written as DNA, the CDR3 is TGTGCCAGCAGCGATCGGACAGTTGGAGATTCACCCCTCCACTTT.

Notes on this clonotype: Given the absence of the conserved phenylalanine or tryptophan at the CDR3 end, a read error is likely. The DNA is left out, because the CDR3 cannot be placed on it with certainty; the CDR3 is given as TCRdb lists it. V is TRBV2 and J is TRBJ2-7; the D segment call TRBD1 is taken from the table without a DNA check. The CDR3 is 13 amino acids long, termini counted. Germline V gene data show CDR1 as SNHLY and CDR2 as FYNNEI. This chain's CDR3 is CASSRGTGYEHTI.